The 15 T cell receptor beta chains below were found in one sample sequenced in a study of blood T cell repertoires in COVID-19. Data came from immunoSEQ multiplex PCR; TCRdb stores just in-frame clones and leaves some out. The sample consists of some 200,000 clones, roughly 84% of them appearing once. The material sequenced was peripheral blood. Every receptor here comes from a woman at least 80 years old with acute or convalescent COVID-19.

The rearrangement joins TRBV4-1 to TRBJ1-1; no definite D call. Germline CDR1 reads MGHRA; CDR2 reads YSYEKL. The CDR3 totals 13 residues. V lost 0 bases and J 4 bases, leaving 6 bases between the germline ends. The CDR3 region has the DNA TGCGCCAGCAGCCAAGATTTCAGCACTGAAGCTTTCTTT. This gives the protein CASSQDFSTEAFF.

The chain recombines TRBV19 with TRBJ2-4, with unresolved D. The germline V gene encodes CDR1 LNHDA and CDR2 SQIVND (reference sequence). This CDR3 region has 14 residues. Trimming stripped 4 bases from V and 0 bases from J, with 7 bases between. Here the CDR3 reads CASSTGLAKNIQYF. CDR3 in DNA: TGTGCCAGTAGTACAGGTTTAGCCAAAAACATTCAGTACTTC.

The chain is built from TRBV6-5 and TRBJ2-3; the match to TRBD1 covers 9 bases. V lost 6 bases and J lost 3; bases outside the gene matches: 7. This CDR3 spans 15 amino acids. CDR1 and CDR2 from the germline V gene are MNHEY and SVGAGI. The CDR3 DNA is TGTGCCAGCAGAGGACAGGGGCGGGGAACAGATACGCAGTATTTT. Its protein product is CASRGQGRGTDTQYF.

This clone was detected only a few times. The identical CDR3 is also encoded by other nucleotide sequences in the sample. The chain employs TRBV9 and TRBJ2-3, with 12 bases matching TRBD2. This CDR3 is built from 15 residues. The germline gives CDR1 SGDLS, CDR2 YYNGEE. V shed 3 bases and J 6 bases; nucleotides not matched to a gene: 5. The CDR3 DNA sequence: TGTGCCAGCAGCGCTAGCGGGGGGGCAGGGGATACGCAGTATTTT. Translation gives CASSASGGAGDTQYF. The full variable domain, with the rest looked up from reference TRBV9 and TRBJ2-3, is DSGVTQTPKHLITATGQRVTLRCSPRSGDLSVYWYQQSLDQGLQFLIQYYNGEERAKGNILERFSAQQFPDLHSELNLSSLELGDSALYFCASSASGGAGDTQYFGPGTRLTVL.

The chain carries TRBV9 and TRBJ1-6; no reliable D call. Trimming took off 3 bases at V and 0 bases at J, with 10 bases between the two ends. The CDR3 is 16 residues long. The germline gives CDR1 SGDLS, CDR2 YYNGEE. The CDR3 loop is CASSADVSSYNSPLHF. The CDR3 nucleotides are TGTGCCAGCAGCGCAGATGTCAGCTCCTATAATTCACCCCTCCACTTT. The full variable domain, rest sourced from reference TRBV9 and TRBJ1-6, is DSGVTQTPKHLITATGQRVTLRCSPRSGDLSVYWYQQSLDQGLQFLIQYYNGEERAKGNILERFSAQQFPDLHSELNLSSLELGDSALYFCASSADVSSYNSPLHFGNGTRLTVT.

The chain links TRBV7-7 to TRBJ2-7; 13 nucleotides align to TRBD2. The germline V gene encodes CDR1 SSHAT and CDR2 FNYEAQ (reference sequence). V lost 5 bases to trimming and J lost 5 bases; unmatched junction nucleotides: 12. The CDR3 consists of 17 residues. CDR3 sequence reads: CASSPRTSGSNRNEQYF. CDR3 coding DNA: TGTGCCAGCAGCCCTCGGACTAGCGGGAGTAATCGGAACGAGCAGTACTTC.

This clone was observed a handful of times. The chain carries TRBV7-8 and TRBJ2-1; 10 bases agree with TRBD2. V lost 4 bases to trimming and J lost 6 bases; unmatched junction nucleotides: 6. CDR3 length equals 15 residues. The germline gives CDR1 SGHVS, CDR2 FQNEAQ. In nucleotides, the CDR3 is TGTGCCAGCAGCTCCAGCGGGAGGGCCGGCAATGAGCAGTTCTTC. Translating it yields CASSSSGRAGNEQFF.

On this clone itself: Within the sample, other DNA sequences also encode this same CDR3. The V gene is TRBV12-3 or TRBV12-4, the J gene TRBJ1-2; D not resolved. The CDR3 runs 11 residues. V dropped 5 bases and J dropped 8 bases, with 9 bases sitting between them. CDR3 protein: CASSPGWGYTF. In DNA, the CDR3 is TGTGCCAGCAGTCCGGGTTGGGGCTACACCTTC.

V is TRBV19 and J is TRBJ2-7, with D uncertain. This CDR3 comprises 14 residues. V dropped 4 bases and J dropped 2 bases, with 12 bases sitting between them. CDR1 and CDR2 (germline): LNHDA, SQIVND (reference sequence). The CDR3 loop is CASSTVRIPYEQYF. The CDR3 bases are TGTGCCAGTAGTACGGTGCGGATACCCTACGAGCAGTACTTC.

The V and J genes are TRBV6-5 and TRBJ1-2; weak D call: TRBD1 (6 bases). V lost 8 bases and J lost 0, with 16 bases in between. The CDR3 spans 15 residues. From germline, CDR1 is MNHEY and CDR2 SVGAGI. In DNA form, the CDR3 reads TGTGCCAGCCGGAACAGGGCAAACGCTAACTATGGCTACACCTTC. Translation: CASRNRANANYGYTF.

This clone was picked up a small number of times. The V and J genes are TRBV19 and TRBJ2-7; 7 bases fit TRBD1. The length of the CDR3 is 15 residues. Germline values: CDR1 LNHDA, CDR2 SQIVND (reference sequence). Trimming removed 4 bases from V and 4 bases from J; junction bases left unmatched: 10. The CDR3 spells CASSKGARGFYEQYF. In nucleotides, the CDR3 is TGTGCCAGTAGTAAGGGCGCCAGGGGGTTTTACGAGCAGTACTTC.

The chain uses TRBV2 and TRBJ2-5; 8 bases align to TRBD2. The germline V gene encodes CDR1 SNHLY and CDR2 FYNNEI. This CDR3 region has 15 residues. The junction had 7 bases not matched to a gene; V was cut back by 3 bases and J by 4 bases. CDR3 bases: TGTGCCAGCAGTGACGGGGGGGCCTCCGGAGAGACCCAGTACTTC. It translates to CASSDGGASGETQYF.

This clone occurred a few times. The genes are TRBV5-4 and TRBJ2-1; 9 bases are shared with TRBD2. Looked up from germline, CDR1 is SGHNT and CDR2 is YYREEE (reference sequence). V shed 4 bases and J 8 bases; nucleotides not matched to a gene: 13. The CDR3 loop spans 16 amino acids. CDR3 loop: CASSPLGRGGLDEQFF. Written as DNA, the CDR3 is TGTGCCAGCAGCCCTCTCGGGCGGGGGGGCCTTGATGAGCAGTTCTTC.

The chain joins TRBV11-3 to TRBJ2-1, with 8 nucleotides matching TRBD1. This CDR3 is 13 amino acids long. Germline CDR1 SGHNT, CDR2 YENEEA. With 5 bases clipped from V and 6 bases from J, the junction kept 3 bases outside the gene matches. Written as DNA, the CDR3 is TGTGCCAGCAGCCGCGGACAGGGCAATGAGCAGTTCTTC. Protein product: CASSRGQGNEQFF. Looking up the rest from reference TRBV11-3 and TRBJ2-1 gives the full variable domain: EAGVVQSPRYKIIEKKQPVAFWCNPISGHNTLYWYLQNLGQGPELLIRYENEEAVDDSQLPKDRFSAERLKGVDSTLKIQPAELGDSAVYLCASSRGQGNEQFFGPGTRLTVL.

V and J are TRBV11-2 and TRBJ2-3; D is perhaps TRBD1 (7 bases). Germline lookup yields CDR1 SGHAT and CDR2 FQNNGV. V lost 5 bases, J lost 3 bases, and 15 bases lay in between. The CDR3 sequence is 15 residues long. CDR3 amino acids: CASSIRGAITDTQYF. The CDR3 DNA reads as TGTGCCAGCAGCATCAGGGGGGCGATTACAGATACGCAGTATTTT.